This T cell receptor beta chain was recovered during a study of blood T cell repertoires in COVID-19. Trimming stripped 4 bases from V and 1 base from J, with 9 bases between. The CDR3 is made up of 14 amino acids. Germline V gene data show CDR1 as KGHDR and CDR2 as SFDVKD. Self-reported history from a screening survey and questionnaire set each donor's cohort. Measured with immunoSEQ multiplex PCR; TCRdb has only the in-frame clones, and not every one. The profile covers fewer than 200,000 clones, with less than 90% appearing a single time and 1% to 1.5% taken by the ten largest. Sequenced: PBMCs or T cells enriched from blood (not recorded which). The TCR sequence derives from a human donor with acute COVID-19. The donor label of this sample is uncertain. The genes are TRBV24-1 and TRBJ2-5; D possibly corresponds to TRBD2 (6 bases). Here the CDR3 DNA reads TGTGCCACCAGTGACTTAGCGGCCCAAGAGACCCAGTACTTC. It specifies CATSDLAAQETQYF.